These 5 T cell receptor beta chains came from one sample sequenced in a study of yellow fever vaccine responses in identical twins. TCRdb itself ran the RT-PCR reads through MiXCR, one entry per CDR3 protein. The sample carries about 13,000 distinct CDR3 sequences, roughly 81% recorded once. The specimen comprised T cells from blood (PBMCs), unsorted or a sorted subset (not recorded which), sampled before or after yellow fever vaccination (not recorded which). The receptors here all came from a woman aged 18-30 years who received the yellow fever vaccine.

A note on this clonotype: A junction end diverges from the germline sequence, so it may reflect a read error. This chain joins TRBV7-6 and TRBJ2-1; D call uncertain. The CDR3 runs to 15 residues. The germline V gene has CDR1 SGHVS and CDR2 FNYEAQ. The CDR3 protein is CASSLGVAAEDEQFF. DNA for the CDR3: TGTGCTAGCAGCTTAGGTGTCGCGGCCGAGGATGAGCAGTTCTTC.

Comments on this clonotype: One end of the junction does not line up with germline, which may come from a read error. V and J are TRBV23-1 and TRBJ2-5, with D possibly TRBD2 on 6 matching bases. TRBV23-1 is labeled an ORF, and its function is uncertain. This CDR3 region has 12 residues. The CDR3 DNA reads TGCGCCAGCAGTCAATCGCGGAGGGACTGGGACTTC. This encodes CASSQSRRDWDF.

The chain uses TRBV27 and TRBJ2-7, with TRBD1 identical over 8 bases. The V and J ends lost 5 bases and 2 bases, in that order; junction bases with no gene match: 8. The CDR3 is 15 amino acids. Germline V CDR1 and CDR2: MNHEY, SMNVEV (reference sequence). The CDR3 spells CASSQQGGSTYEQYF. CDR3 DNA sequence: TGTGCCAGCAGTCAACAGGGGGGTTCGACCTACGAGCAGTACTTC.

To note about this clonotype: Its ends do not fully match the called genes, so a read error is possible. The chain has TRBV5-1 and TRBJ2-2; D may correspond to TRBD1 or TRBD2 (5 bases each). In germline, CDR1 is SGHRS, CDR2 YFSETQ. The CDR3 spans 12 residues. CDR3 nucleotide sequence: TGCGCCAGCAGCTTGGTCACCGGGGACCTGTTTTTT. Encoded protein: CASSLVTGDLFF.

The V and J genes are TRBV19 and TRBJ1-6, with D unresolved. The CDR3 has 15 residues. Per the germline V gene, CDR1 is LNHDA and CDR2 is SQIVND (reference sequence). The ends were cut back, 5 bases at V and 1 base at J, with 9 bases in the middle. The CDR3 protein is CASSSSSSYNSPLHF. Here the CDR3 DNA reads TGTGCCAGTAGTTCCAGCTCGTCCTATAATTCACCCCTCCACTTT.